Listed below are T cell receptor beta chains from one sample, sequenced in a study of type 1 regulatory T cells. TCRdb passed the reads through MiXCR, listing each CDR3 protein once. This table holds 60,000 to 80,000 distinct CDR3 sequences, about 62% found once. These receptors lack a known antigen. Sequenced material: cultured T cells, either the whole culture or a sorted T cell fraction (not recorded which). These receptors all stem from a human donor in good health. Both conserved end residues are part of each CDR3. D genes are given only for firm matches.

V,J,D,CDR3
TRBV30,TRBJ2-3,.,CAFHSWVGSDTQYF
TRBV25-1,TRBJ2-6,.,CASSESGSRSGANVLTF
TRBV20-1,TRBJ1-5,TRBD1,CSASRRTGKTQPQHF
TRBV28,TRBJ2-5,TRBD1,CASRRDRGPETQYF
TRBV9,TRBJ2-5,TRBD2,CASSVFAGEGETQYF
TRBV20-1,TRBJ1-5,TRBD1,CSAWDSSNQPQHF
TRBV6-5,TRBJ2-5,.,CASSYQRGIVETQYF
TRBV20-1,TRBJ1-5,.,CSANRDNQPQHF
TRBV28,TRBJ2-7,.,CASSFPLAGPSYEQYF
TRBV19,TRBJ2-5,TRBD1,CASSVMDRGEETQYF
TRBV28,TRBJ2-7,TRBD1,CASSSGTGAYEQYF
TRBV9,TRBJ2-7,.,CASSVGAATTPPYEQYF
TRBV27,TRBJ1-5,.,CASSLSSGGSQPQHF
TRBV27,TRBJ1-4,.,CASRRPAPGNNEKLFF
TRBV3-1,TRBJ2-3,.,CASSQVGGGASDTQYF
TRBV5-1,TRBJ2-3,TRBD2,CASSLPGTRFSDTQYF
TRBV4-1,TRBJ2-1,.,CASSQDYVQSGNEQFF
TRBV9,TRBJ2-2,.,CASSVDLGSVGELFF
TRBV4-1,TRBJ1-3,.,CASSQQGSGGNTIYF
TRBV5-1,TRBJ2-1,TRBD2,CASCIAGDNEQFF
TRBV20-1,TRBJ2-3,.,CSASPINGGHTQYF
TRBV27,TRBJ1-4,TRBD1,CASSKTAPGQVNEKLFF
TRBV6-2/TRBV6-3,TRBJ2-1,.,CASSYSVREQFF
TRBV19,TRBJ2-1,TRBD2,CASSIVAGGNNEQFF
TRBV28,TRBJ1-5,TRBD1,CASSSRTGGAAQPQHF
TRBV2,TRBJ2-7,.,CASSIQGLVEQYF
TRBV7-2,TRBJ2-3,.,CASSFRGGAGTDTQYF
TRBV7-9,TRBJ2-1,.,CASSLTHPADEQFF
TRBV20-1,TRBJ2-4,.,CSASELAKNIQYF
TRBV7-2,TRBJ2-7,TRBD1,CASSSGQGLFYEQYF
TRBV25-1,TRBJ2-3,TRBD2,CASSAAGATDTQYF
TRBV5-1,TRBJ2-3,TRBD2,CASSLAAGLAEETSTDTQYF
TRBV10-3,TRBJ1-5,.,CAIRDSGPQHF
TRBV19,TRBJ1-1,.,CASSIGELRNTEAFF
TRBV24-1,TRBJ2-2,TRBD2,CATSDLTSGTDTGELFF
TRBV7-9,TRBJ2-7,TRBD2,CASSLTSGTYEQYF
TRBV30,TRBJ1-2,TRBD1,CAWRNPDRAGYTF
TRBV27,TRBJ2-7,TRBD2,CASRRTSGSYEQYF
TRBV7-9,TRBJ2-3,.,CASDQSLTGTDTQYF
TRBV29-1,TRBJ2-3,TRBD2,CSVGLAGGGATDTQYF